The 19 T cell receptor beta chains presented below share a single source sample, sequenced in a study of T-cell reconstitution after alpha-beta-depleted transplantation in children. Researchers prepared the TCRbeta library using unique molecular identifiers, the study reports. TCRdb reprocessed the PCR reads with MiXCR, giving one entry per CDR3 protein. The sample has a few hundred thousand distinct CDR3 sequences; about 20% are singletons. The material was PBMCs from the stem cell graft donor, obtained from the stem cell graft. The receptors stem from a human donor who donated a stem cell graft to a child with acute myeloid leukemia.

This clonotype was seen more than once but under ten times. The CDR3 bases are TGTGCCAGCAGCTCAAAGGTGGACAGGGTCTACGAGCAGTACTTC. Its translation: CASSSKVDRVYEQYF. This chain connects TRBV7-9 to TRBJ2-7; TRBD1 matches 8 bases. Trimming removed 4 bases from V and 3 bases from J; junction bases left unmatched: 8. Germline V gives CDR1 SEHNR, CDR2 FQNEAQ (reference sequence). This CDR3 comprises 15 residues.

The chain links TRBV20-1 to TRBJ2-6; possibly TRBD1 for D (5 bases). Germline CDR1 reads DFQATT; CDR2 reads SNEGSKA (reference sequence). CDR3 length equals 14 residues. The V end was cut by 6 bases, the J end by 2 bases, with 11 bases between. The CDR3 DNA reads as TGCAGTGCCCCCAGGGCGGCTGGGGCCAACGTCCTGACTTTC. Translation gives CSAPRAAGANVLTF.

The chain carries TRBV12-3 or TRBV12-4 and TRBJ2-7; a weak D match, TRBD1 (5 bases). With 4 bases removed from V and 2 bases from J, the gap between germline ends came to 12 bases. The CDR3 totals 14 residues. This chain's CDR3 is CASSYRQGPYEQYF. The CDR3 bases are TGTGCCAGCAGTTATCGCCAGGGCCCCTACGAGCAGTACTTC.

This clonotype was counted between two and nine times. The chain is built from TRBV15 and TRBJ2-7; a possible D gene is TRBD1 (5 bases). CDR1 is LNHNV, CDR2 YYDKDF, per germline (reference sequence). V lost 5 bases and J lost 3, with 14 bases in between. This CDR3 comprises 14 residues. In DNA, the CDR3 is TGTGCCACCAGCCGAAGCTTACAGGACTACGAGCAGTACTTC. The encoded protein is CATSRSLQDYEQYF.

This clonotype was seen repeatedly, ten times or more. V and J are TRBV2 and TRBJ1-5; D may be TRBD1 (5 bases). The CDR3 length is 13 residues. Germline CDR1 is SNHLY and CDR2 is FYNNEI. The V and J ends lost 4 bases and 9 bases respectively, with 13 bases between them. CDR3 DNA: TGTGCCAGCAGTGTGGGGGAAGCGGGGCCCCAGCATTTT. This gives the protein CASSVGEAGPQHF.

The chain is built from TRBV7-8 and TRBJ2-7; 7 bases map to TRBD2. The CDR3 totals 15 residues. With V trimmed by 4 bases and J by 2 bases, 8 bases remained unmatched. From germline, CDR1 is SGHVS and CDR2 FQNEAQ. CDR3 coding DNA: TGTGCCAGCAGCTCCCAGACTAGCCCGACCTACGAGCAGTACTTC. Its protein product is CASSSQTSPTYEQYF.

This clonotype has just a few counts. The chain combines TRBV5-5 with TRBJ2-1, with D hard to call. The CDR3 is 13 residues long. Trimming cost V 2 bases and J 4 bases, with 7 bases left between them. The germline V gene encodes CDR1 SGHKS and CDR2 YYEKEE (reference sequence). The CDR3 DNA reads TGTGCCAGCAGCTTAGAACGATACAATGAGCAGTTCTTC. Residues: CASSLERYNEQFF.

In its sample, this clonotype was seen many times. The V call is TRBV12-3 or TRBV12-4, the J call TRBJ2-1; D is uncertain. Deletions cut 3 bases from V and 4 bases from J, with 7 bases between. The CDR3 contains 13 residues. The CDR3 nucleotides are TGTGCCAGCAGTTTCAACAGTTACAATGAGCAGTTCTTC. Protein product: CASSFNSYNEQFF.

This clonotype was picked up many times. The chain recombines TRBV6-6 with TRBJ2-5, with unresolved D. V lost 4 bases, J lost 5 bases, and 8 bases lay in between. The CDR3 covers 12 residues. Germline values: CDR1 MNHNY, CDR2 SVGAGI (reference sequence). The CDR3 DNA sequence: TGTGCCAGCAGTTCTGCCGGGGAGACCCAGTACTTC. Amino acid sequence: CASSSAGETQYF.

In this sample, this clonotype turned up a few times. V is TRBV21-1 and J is TRBJ2-7; the table's D gene call, TRBD2, was not cross checked with the DNA. TRBV21-1 represents a pseudogene. CDR3 size: 16 residues. CDR3 in DNA: TGTGCCAGCAGCAACGGCAATAGCGGGAGGGCCTACGAGCAGTACTTC. Amino acids: CASSNGNSGRAYEQYF.

This clonotype has only one observation. The genes are TRBV5-6 and TRBJ2-1, with 8 bases that match TRBD2. This CDR3 is built from 14 residues. J gave up 5 bases and V 2 bases, and 3 bases lay outside the gene matches. The V gene's germline CDR1 is SGHDT and CDR2 YYEEEE. The CDR3, as DNA: TGTGCCAGCAGCTTCGCCGGGAGGGACAATGAGCAGTTCTTC. Amino acids: CASSFAGRDNEQFF.

This clonotype has only a few counts. The V gene is TRBV24-1, the J gene TRBJ2-2, with 7 bases fitting TRBD1. CDR3 size: 17 residues. CDR1 and CDR2 (germline): KGHDR, SFDVKD. V shed 5 bases, J shed 2 bases, and the junction held 10 bases outside the gene matches. The CDR3 bases are TGTGCCACCAGTGCCCTTGGTCGGGACAGAAACACCGGGGAGCTGTTTTTT. Translation: CATSALGRDRNTGELFF.

This clonotype appeared a few times. This rearrangement joins TRBV12-3 or TRBV12-4 to TRBJ2-5; D might be TRBD1 (6 bases). The V and J ends lost 2 bases and 5 bases respectively, with 9 bases between them. This CDR3 spans 13 amino acids. The CDR3: CASSLKGDETQYF. CDR3 DNA sequence: TGTGCCAGCAGTTTAAAGGGGGACGAGACCCAGTACTTC.

This clonotype appeared a few times. The chain uses TRBV18 and TRBJ2-7; no clear D. With 2 bases removed from V and 5 bases from J, the gap between germline ends came to 19 bases. CDR1 and CDR2 (germline): KGHSH, LQKENI. The CDR3 totals 16 residues. The CDR3 loop is CASSPFTQMGKHEQYF. DNA of the CDR3: TGTGCCAGCTCACCATTTACCCAAATGGGAAAACACGAGCAGTACTTC.

In its sample, this clonotype was seen many times. J is TRBJ2-7 and V is TRBV5-1; D may be TRBD1 (7 bases). Trimming stripped 4 bases from V and 0 bases from J, with 17 bases between. Germline-derived CDR1 and CDR2 are SGHRS and YFSETQ. The CDR3 totals 16 residues. The CDR3 here is CASSIGARDSSYEQYF. DNA of the CDR3: TGCGCCAGCAGCATAGGTGCGCGGGACAGCTCCTACGAGCAGTACTTC. The full variable domain, rest sourced from reference TRBV5-1 and TRBJ2-7, is KAGVTQTPRYLIKTRGQQVTLSCSPISGHRSVSWYQQTPGQGLQFLFEYFSETQRNKGNFPGRFSGRQFSNSRSEMNVSTLELGDSALYLCASSIGARDSSYEQYFGPGTRLTVT.

There are many counts of this clonotype. The gene calls are TRBV20-1 and TRBJ2-7; 10 positions match TRBD2. J lost 7 bases, V lost 2 bases, and 5 bases had no gene match. Germline V CDR1 and CDR2: DFQATT, SNEGSKA (reference sequence). This CDR3 region has 13 residues. The CDR3 DNA follows: TGCAGTGCTAGAAGCGGGAGGGCTGGAGAGCAGTACTTC. Protein product: CSARSGRAGEQYF.

Many counts were recorded for this clonotype. This sequence joins TRBV25-1 and TRBJ2-3; 8 nucleotides agree with TRBD1. The CDR3 consists of 16 residues. Germline loops: CDR1 MGHDK, CDR2 SYGVNS. Trimming removed 4 bases from V and 1 base from J; junction bases left unmatched: 7. The CDR3, as DNA: TGTGCCAGCAGTGGTCAACAGGGGGATGGCACAGATACGCAGTATTTT. This encodes CASSGQQGDGTDTQYF.

This clonotype was counted at least ten times. V is TRBV28 and J is TRBJ2-1, with D hard to call. Trimming shortened V by 6 bases and J by 0 bases, and 12 bases separated the two germline ends. The CDR3 is made up of 15 amino acids. Germline V CDR1 and CDR2: MDHEN, SYDVKM. The CDR3 sequence: CASRSGTSSYNEQFF. CDR3 DNA sequence: TGTGCCAGCAGGTCGGGCACGAGCTCCTACAATGAGCAGTTCTTC.

This clonotype has more than one count but fewer than ten. The chain is built from TRBV10-3 and TRBJ2-1; D remains unclear. Trimming left V 7 bases short and J 5 bases short, with 12 bases between. Looked up from germline, CDR1 is ENHRY and CDR2 is SYGVKD. This CDR3 contains 13 residues. DNA of the CDR3: TGTGCCATCACAAAGGCAGACGACAATGAGCAGTTCTTC. This codes for CAITKADDNEQFF.